Presented here are 17 T cell receptor beta chains from one specimen sequenced in a study of shared clonotypes between healthy human individuals. The assay was immunoSEQ multiplex PCR, and TCRdb's table has in-frame clones only and misses some. The profile covers about 580,000 clones, with 98% appearing a single time and approximately 0.3% taken by the ten largest. In the naive CD8 group, cells lacked CD45RO and were positively selected for CCR7, so terminally differentiated effector memory CD45RA+ cells were left out. Sample: naive CD8+ T cells sorted from blood. These receptors all come from a man aged 25 to 40 in good health.

The chain recombines TRBV5-4 with TRBJ1-1; no clear D. Trimming removed 3 bases at V and 5 bases at J, with 14 bases between. The CDR3 runs to 14 residues. Germline-derived CDR1 and CDR2 are SGHNT and YYREEE (reference sequence). CDR3 residues: CASSSLELETEAFF. The CDR3 coding sequence is TGTGCCAGCAGCTCCCTTGAGCTTGAGACTGAAGCTTTCTTT.

Comment on this clone: One junction end does not reproduce the germline sequence, and a read error may be involved. The rearrangement uses TRBV28 and TRBJ2-7; 7 nucleotides agree with TRBD2. Germline assignment: CDR1 MDHEN and CDR2 SYDVKM. This CDR3 is 14 amino acids long. The CDR3, as DNA: TGTGCCAGCTCCTTCGGACTAGTCTCCCACGAGCAGTACTTC. Translation gives CASSFGLVSHEQYF. Using reference TRBV28 and TRBJ2-7 for the parts outside the CDR3, the full variable domain is DVKVTQSSRYLVKRTGEKVFLECVQDMDHENMFWYRQDPGLGLRLIYFSYDVKMKEKGDIPEGYSVSREKKERFSLILESASTNQTSMYLCASSFGLVSHEQYFGPGTRLTVT.

V and J are TRBV9 and TRBJ2-1, with D perhaps TRBD1 (5 bases). V dropped 5 bases and J dropped 0 bases, with 9 bases sitting between them. Germline lookup yields CDR1 SGDLS and CDR2 YYNGEE. The CDR3 has 14 residues. The CDR3 DNA follows: TGTGCCAGCAGGGGGCCTAGCTCCTACAATGAGCAGTTCTTC. Its protein product is CASRGPSSYNEQFF.

V is TRBV7-8 and J is TRBJ1-4; D remains unclear. The CDR3 totals 13 residues. Germline V CDR1 and CDR2: SGHVS, FQNEAQ. The CDR3 nucleotides read TGTGCATCGCAGGTTGCAACTAATGAAAAACTGTTTTTT. It translates to CASQVATNEKLFF. Full variable domain (rest looked up from reference TRBV7-8 and TRBJ1-4): GAGVSQSPRYKVAKRGQDVALRCDPISGHVSLFWYQQALGQGPEFLTYFQNEAQLDKSGLPSDRFFAERPEGSVSTLKIQRTQQEDSAVYLCASQVATNEKLFFGSGTQLSVL.

CDR3 DNA: TGTGCCAGTAGTTATCAAGGATTCAATCAGCCCCAGCATTTT. This translates into CASSYQGFNQPQHF. This rearrangement joins TRBV19 to TRBJ1-5; D remains unclear. V gave up 5 bases and J gave up 3 bases, with 11 bases separating them. This CDR3 is built from 14 residues. Germline CDR1 and CDR2: LNHDA and SQIVND (reference sequence).

The J gene is TRBJ1-2, the V gene TRBV4-1, with D unresolved. In germline, CDR1 is MGHRA, CDR2 YSYEKL. The CDR3 is made up of 15 amino acids. V was trimmed by 5 bases and J by 4 bases, leaving 17 bases between them. The CDR3 DNA sequence: TGCGCCAGCAGCTCCCGGGGATCGGGGATCTATGGCTACACCTTC. Amino acid sequence: CASSSRGSGIYGYTF.

V usage is TRBV7-6 and J usage is TRBJ1-1, with D perhaps matching TRBD1 (6 bases). Germline V gene data show CDR1 as SGHVS and CDR2 as FNYEAQ. CDR3 size: 13 residues. The germline V and J ends were trimmed by 5 bases and 4 bases, with 11 bases remaining between them. The CDR3 spells CASSEGGATEAFF. The CDR3 coding sequence is TGTGCCAGCAGCGAGGGGGGGGCCACTGAAGCTTTCTTT.

The V and J genes are TRBV9 and TRBJ2-1, with D possibly matching TRBD2 (6 bases). Trimming removed 3 bases at V and 3 bases at J, with 16 bases between. The germline V gene has CDR1 SGDLS and CDR2 YYNGEE. This CDR3 region has 16 residues. The CDR3 region has the DNA TGTGCCAGCAGCGCGGCTAGCGAGTCGGTCTACAATGAGCAGTTCTTC. Encoded protein: CASSAASESVYNEQFF.

In regard to this clone: The same CDR3 also results from other DNA sequences found in this sample. The J gene is TRBJ2-7, the V gene TRBV27; D not certain. The germline V gene has CDR1 MNHEY and CDR2 SMNVEV (reference sequence). V was shortened by 8 bases and J by 1 base, with 3 bases between the two germline ends. The CDR3 has 10 amino acids. This CDR3 reads CASSSYEQYF. In DNA, the CDR3 is TGTGCCAGCTCATCCTACGAGCAGTACTTC.

The rearrangement links TRBV2 to TRBJ2-5; 7 bases are shared with TRBD1. This CDR3 contains 15 residues. From germline, CDR1 is SNHLY and CDR2 FYNNEI. Germline trimming cut 1 base from V and 5 bases from J; bases unmatched to any gene: 7. CDR3 residues: CASSEGQGEGETQYF. In DNA form, the CDR3 reads TGTGCCAGCAGTGAAGGACAGGGCGAAGGGGAGACCCAGTACTTC.

The chain links TRBV5-1 to TRBJ2-7; the match to TRBD1 covers 10 bases. Germline CDR1 SGHRS, CDR2 YFSETQ. The CDR3 contains 17 residues. Trimming removed 2 bases from V and 3 bases from J; junction bases left unmatched: 11. The CDR3 is CASSFLSPGQGYYEQYF. The CDR3 DNA is TGCGCCAGCAGCTTCTTAAGCCCGGGACAGGGGTACTACGAGCAGTACTTC.

The chain employs TRBV28 and TRBJ2-3; D may be TRBD2 (6 bases). V lost 6 bases to trimming and J lost 0 bases, with 13 bases between them. The length of the CDR3 is 15 residues. Germline CDR1 and CDR2: MDHEN and SYDVKM. CDR3: CASRGGAESTDTQYF. Written as DNA, the CDR3 is TGTGCCAGCAGGGGAGGAGCGGAAAGCACAGATACGCAGTATTTT.

J is TRBJ1-1 and V is TRBV18; D unresolved. Germline V CDR1 and CDR2: KGHSH, LQKENI. The CDR3 runs to 11 residues. Trimming shortened V by 3 bases and J by 7 bases, and 6 bases separated the two germline ends. CDR3 nucleotides: TGTGCCAGCTCACCGAAGAGTGAAGCTTTCTTT. Translation: CASSPKSEAFF. The whole variable domain, filled in from reference TRBV18 and TRBJ1-1, reads NAGVMQNPRHLVRRRGQEARLRCSPMKGHSHVYWYRQLPEEGLKFMVYLQKENIIDESGMPKERFSAEFPKEGPSILRIQQVVRGDSAAYFCASSPKSEAFFGQGTRLTVV.

The V and J genes are TRBV6-1 and TRBJ2-7; 7 nucleotides agree with TRBD1. Germline V gene sequence: CDR1 MNHNS, CDR2 SASEGT. The CDR3 has 19 amino acids. V was clipped by 2 bases and J by 0 bases; unmatched bases: 16. CDR3 bases: TGTGCCAGCAGTGAACGGATTGAAACAGGGGTCCTTACCTCCTACGAGCAGTACTTC. This sequence encodes CASSERIETGVLTSYEQYF.

This clone has a single count. This CDR3 is CASSLGPDSTDTQYF. The CDR3, as DNA: TGTGCCAGCAGCCTGGGACCGGATAGCACAGATACGCAGTATTTT. The chain carries TRBV11-2 and TRBJ2-3, with D perhaps TRBD1 or TRBD2 (5 bases each). CDR3 length: 15 residues. Germline CDR1 is SGHAT and CDR2 is FQNNGV. Trimming cost V 5 bases and J 0 bases, with 12 bases left between them.

The chain carries TRBV2 and TRBJ1-1; 8 bases fit TRBD1. Germline values: CDR1 SNHLY, CDR2 FYNNEI. V lost 7 bases to trimming and J lost 3 bases; unmatched junction nucleotides: 7. The CDR3 runs to 14 residues. CDR3 in DNA: TGTGCCAGCACAGGACAGGGCAAGGACACTGAAGCTTTCTTT. Protein product: CASTGQGKDTEAFF.

The V gene is TRBV7-9, the J gene TRBJ2-4; 11 bases agree with TRBD2. Germline V gives CDR1 SEHNR, CDR2 FQNEAQ (reference sequence). V gave up 7 bases and J gave up 3 bases; unmatched junction bases: 8. The CDR3 length is 16 residues. The CDR3 nucleotides are TGTGCCAGCATCACGACTAGCGGGAAGGGCAAAAACATTCAGTACTTC. As protein: CASITTSGKGKNIQYF.